Listed here is a single T cell receptor (beta chain). Tumor samples were obtained before definitive surgery or chemotherapy. This sample is part of a study of high-grade serous ovarian cancer treatment subgroups. Study-level information: On average, approximately 14,000 reads and 6,000 to 7,500 unique TCR beta rearrangements were obtained per sample.

Sequencing used immunoSEQ multiplex PCR; TCRdb keeps in-frame clones, though not all of them. The sample holds about 15,000 clones, roughly nine tenths seen once. Material for sequencing was tumor tissue. The clonotype originates from a human donor with high-grade serous ovarian cancer.

The DNA of the CDR3 is TGCGCCAGCAGCCGGCGGACAGGGGCTATCACAGATACGCAGTATTTT. Translating gives CASSRRTGAITDTQYF. The chain has TRBV4-1 and TRBJ2-3, with 9 nucleotides matching TRBD1. The germline V gene encodes CDR1 MGHRA and CDR2 YSYEKL. Trimming cost V 4 bases and J 2 bases; bases outside gene matches: 7. CDR3 length: 16 amino acids.